Listed below are T cell receptor beta chains from one sample, sequenced in a study of HIV-infected children after antiretroviral therapy interruption. TCRdb passed the 3' RACE reads through MiXCR, listing each CDR3 protein once. The sample includes 40,000 to 55,000 distinct CDR3 sequences, 4.3% of them seen just once. The sequencing here drew on CD45RA+ CD4+ T cells from PBMCs, pooled from several time points, taken from a donor given antiretroviral therapy, either interrupted or continuous. Every receptor here comes from a pool of human donors with HIV. The CDR3 runs from the conserved cysteine through the conserved F or W. A D gene is named only where the DNA matches it firmly. Rows may omit the clone size; those that give it use once, few, many or a size class.

CSASKLGDTQYF | TGCAGTGCTAGCAAACTGGGAGATACGCAGTATTTT | - | TRBJ2-3 | TRBV20-1 | many
CASSVADRPNQPQHF | TGCGCCAGCTCAGTGGCTGACAGGCCTAATCAGCCCCAGCATTTT | - | TRBJ1-5 | TRBV6-1 | -
CASSLGEQGLTLGSTEAFF | TGCGCCAGCAGCTTGGGGGAACAGGGGTTGACTTTAGGCTCCACTGAAGCTTTCTTT | TRBD1 | TRBJ1-1 | TRBV5-1 | many
CASSQGVGYGYTF | TGTGCCAGTTCCCAGGGGGTGGGCTATGGCTACACCTTC | TRBD1 | TRBJ1-2 | TRBV28 | many
CASSTSGTGMHEQYF | TGTGCCAGCAGCACGTCCGGGACAGGGATGCACGAGCAGTACTTC | TRBD1 | TRBJ2-7 | TRBV6-5 | many
CASSFWTGGGGTEAFF | TGTGCCAGCAGTTTTTGGACAGGAGGTGGTGGGACTGAAGCTTTCTTT | TRBD1 | TRBJ1-1 | TRBV6-6 | many
CASREGGGQQETQYF | TGTGCCAGCAGGGAGGGAGGGGGACAACAAGAGACCCAGTACTTC | - | TRBJ2-5 | TRBV28 | -
CASSSSSREQYF | TGTGCCAGCAGCTCAAGTTCCCGGGAGCAGTACTTC | - | TRBJ2-7 | TRBV14 | few
CAISESLAGELTDTQYF | TGTGCCATCAGTGAGTCGCTTGCGGGTGAACTCACAGATACGCAGTATTTT | - | TRBJ2-3 | TRBV10-3 | many
CAISEPGQGDSPLHF | TGTGCCATCAGTGAGCCGGGACAGGGGGATTCACCCCTCCACTTT | TRBD1 | TRBJ1-6 | TRBV10-3 | many
CASSPTGQGVVQYF | TGTGCCAGCAGTCCCACGGGACAGGGAGTCGTTCAGTACTTC | TRBD1 | TRBJ2-4 | TRBV3-1 | once
CASSLTVSSGNTIYF | TGCGCCAGCAGCTTGACGGTGTCCTCTGGAAACACCATATATTTT | - | TRBJ1-3 | TRBV5-1 | few
CASSSSRVTGANVLTF | TGTGCCAGCAGCTCCTCCAGGGTCACTGGGGCCAACGTCCTGACTTTC | - | TRBJ2-6 | TRBV11-2 | many
CASSRGGANNEQFF | TGTGCCAGCAGCCGGGGGGGTGCGAACAATGAGCAGTTCTTC | TRBD2 | TRBJ2-1 | TRBV6-6 | many
CASSITHVGTSGGRLHTQYF | TGTGCCAGCAGCATCACGCACGTCGGGACTAGCGGGGGCAGACTCCATACGCAGTATTTT | TRBD2 | TRBJ2-3 | TRBV7-2 | many
CSARNSGGTGEQYF | TGCAGTGCTAGGAACAGCGGGGGGACGGGTGAGCAGTACTTC | TRBD2 | TRBJ2-7 | TRBV20-1 | few
CSARPRTGGLNEQFF | TGCAGTGCTAGACCCCGGACAGGGGGCCTAAATGAGCAGTTCTTC | TRBD1 | TRBJ2-1 | TRBV20-1 | few
CSARDRGMNTEAFF | TGCAGTGCTAGAGATAGGGGTATGAACACTGAAGCTTTCTTT | - | TRBJ1-1 | TRBV20-1 | -
CASSTAGLFYSNQPQHF | TGTGCCAGCTCTACTGCGGGACTCTTCTATAGCAATCAGCCCCAGCATTTT | - | TRBJ1-5 | TRBV30 | -
CASSWAYGYTF | TGTGCCAGCAGCTGGGCCTATGGCTACACCTTC | - | TRBJ1-2 | TRBV7-3 | few
CASSHRDVGTDTQYF | TGTGCCAGCAGCCATAGGGATGTCGGCACAGATACGCAGTATTTT | - | TRBJ2-3 | TRBV3-1 | many
CASSTWTGESGNTIYF | TGTGCCAGCAGCACATGGACAGGGGAATCTGGAAACACCATATATTTT | TRBD1 | TRBJ1-3 | TRBV3-1 | many
CSARAGATGELFF | TGCAGTGCCAGAGCGGGGGCCACCGGGGAGCTGTTTTTT | TRBD2 | TRBJ2-2 | TRBV20-1 | many
CASRTLDRVGEQYF | TGTGCCAGCAGAACCCTGGACAGGGTGGGGGAGCAGTACTTC | TRBD1 | TRBJ2-7 | TRBV12-3/TRBV12-4 | few
CASSLVGGNQPQHF | TGTGCCAGCAGTTTGGTGGGAGGCAATCAGCCCCAGCATTTT | - | TRBJ1-5 | TRBV12-3/TRBV12-4 | many